The next 4 T cell receptor beta chains were all read from a single sample in a study of cytomegalovirus exposure and HLA in healthy donors. A multiplex PCR was run with 60 Vbeta primers and 13 Jbeta primers. The protocol was immunoSEQ multiplex PCR, while the TCRdb copy is restricted to in-frame clones and leaves out a portion. The top ten clones hold 1% of a sample with 150,000 or so clones, roughly 77% of them seen once. The sequenced material came from PBMCs. These receptors were collected from a woman aged 45-65 years in good health and CMV-seropositive.

The V call is TRBV20-1, the J call TRBJ2-5; tentative D call: TRBD1 (5 bases). Germline CDR1 and CDR2: DFQATT and SNEGSKA (reference sequence). V was cut by 3 bases and J by 5 bases, with 7 bases left in between. This CDR3 has 11 amino acids. In DNA, the CDR3 is TGCAGTGCTAGGCGACAGGAGACCCAGTACTTC. Translation gives CSARRQETQYF.

This clone was picked up a small number of times. V usage is TRBV6-4 and J usage is TRBJ2-2; 7 bases are a match to TRBD1. This CDR3 has 13 amino acids. V shed 11 bases, J shed 4 bases, and the junction held 7 bases outside the gene matches. Germline CDR1 is MRHNA and CDR2 is SNTAGT. CDR3 coding DNA: TGTGCCGACCGGGACAGAGTCACCGGGGAGCTGTTTTTT. Its protein product is CADRDRVTGELFF.

V gene TRBV2 combines with J gene TRBJ2-5, with 10 bases fitting TRBD1. V lost 8 bases, J lost 3 bases, and 3 bases stayed unmatched. Germline CDR1 is SNHLY and CDR2 is FYNNEI. The CDR3 loop spans 13 amino acids. CDR3 residues: CASGTGVEETQYF. DNA for the CDR3: TGTGCCAGCGGGACAGGGGTGGAAGAGACCCAGTACTTC.

This clone was observed a few times. The V and J genes are TRBV28 and TRBJ2-7; TRBD1 is a possible D gene (7 bases). Germline CDR1 reads MDHEN; CDR2 reads SYDVKM. The V end lost 6 bases, the J end lost 2 bases, and 14 bases lay between the germline ends. The CDR3 extends over 14 amino acids. The CDR3 DNA reads TGTGCCAGCAGGGCGGGACAGCTACCCTACGAGCAGTACTTC. This translates into CASRAGQLPYEQYF.